This TCR beta chain derives from a study of cytomegalovirus exposure and HLA in healthy donors. Study conclusions and caveats: The records held CMV serostatus as the only immune exposure information.

The V gene lost 7 bases and the J gene lost 4 bases, with 17 bases spanning the gap. Germline loops: CDR1 WSHSY, CDR2 SAAADI. The CDR3 covers 15 residues. As regards this clone: The antigen is unknown.

The PCR contained 60 Vbeta and 13 Jbeta primers. Here immunoSEQ multiplex PCR was the method, and the copy in TCRdb shows in-frame clones only, minus some. Counted here are around 90,000 clones, just under 80% occurring once; the ten biggest clones make up under 8.5%. This sequence originates from a man aged 25 to 40 in good health and CMV-seronegative. The chain uses TRBV10-2 and TRBJ2-1; D unclear. The sample comprised PBMCs. The CDR3 region has the DNA TGCGCCAGCACGAGAGATCCCTTAATTTACAATGAGCAGTTCTTC. It specifies CASTRDPLIYNEQFF.